Sequencing of this TCR beta chain was carried out in a study of metastatic and nonmetastatic thyroid tumors. Overall study context: Blood and tumor or nodule tissue repertoires from malignant and benign thyroid patients were compared.

Original processing methods: A classifier for distant metastasis in papillary thyroid cancer was constructed using CDR3 differences observed across clinicopathological groups. MiXCR was used by TCRdb to re-call the PCR reads. TCRdb, not the original authors, processed these V and J calls. The sample carries roughly 40,000 clones, approximately 20% recorded once. The CDR3 runs 14 residues. Germline V gene lookup returns CDR1 SEHNR and CDR2 FQNEAQ (reference sequence). Trimming removed 0 bases at V and 3 bases at J, with 9 bases between. This clone has at least ten counts. Its antigen is not known. Study conclusions and caveats: Reported TCR beta diversity, measured in blood and tumor, was significantly higher for malignant thyroid tumors than for benign nodules.

Each patient went into thyroid surgery without having received any treatment. The TCR was taken from a female donor with papillary thyroid cancer or a benign thyroid nodule (not recorded which). Some clones in this sample may be carry-over from other donors' samples. The V and J genes are TRBV7-9 and TRBJ2-7; D call uncertain. Source material: tumor tissue. CDR3 loop: CASSLAPASYEQYF. CDR3 DNA: TGTGCCAGCAGCTTAGCGCCGGCCAGCTACGAGCAGTACTTC.